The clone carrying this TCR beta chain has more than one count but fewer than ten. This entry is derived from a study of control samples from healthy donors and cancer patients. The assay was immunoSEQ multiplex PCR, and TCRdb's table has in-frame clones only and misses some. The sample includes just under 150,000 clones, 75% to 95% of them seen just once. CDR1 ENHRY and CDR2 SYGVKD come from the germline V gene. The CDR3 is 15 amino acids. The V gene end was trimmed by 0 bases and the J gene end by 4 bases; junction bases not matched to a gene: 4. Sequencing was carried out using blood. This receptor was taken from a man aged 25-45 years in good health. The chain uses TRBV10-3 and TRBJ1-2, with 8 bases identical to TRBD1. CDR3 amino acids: CAISESAGGVYGYTF. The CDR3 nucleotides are TGTGCCATCAGTGAGTCGGCAGGGGGCGTCTATGGCTACACCTTC.